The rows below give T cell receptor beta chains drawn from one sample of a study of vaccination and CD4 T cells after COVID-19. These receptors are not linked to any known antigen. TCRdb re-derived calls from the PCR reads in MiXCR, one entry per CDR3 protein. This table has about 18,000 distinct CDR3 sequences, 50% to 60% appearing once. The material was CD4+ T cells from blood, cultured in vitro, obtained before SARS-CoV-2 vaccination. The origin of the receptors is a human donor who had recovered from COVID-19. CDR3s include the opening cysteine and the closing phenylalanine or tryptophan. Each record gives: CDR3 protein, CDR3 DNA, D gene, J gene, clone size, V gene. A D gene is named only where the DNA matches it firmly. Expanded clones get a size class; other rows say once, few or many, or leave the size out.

CASSIGTGDSPLHF	TGTGCCAGCTCCATAGGGACAGGGGATTCACCCCTCCACTTT	TRBD1	TRBJ1-6	-	TRBV18
CASSLDEGGEQFF	TGTGCCAGCAGCTTAGACGAGGGTGGTGAGCAGTTCTTC	-	TRBJ2-1	few	TRBV7-7
CASSPRTGLGYTEAFF	TGTGCCAGTAGTCCGCGGACAGGGCTGGGGTACACTGAAGCTTTCTTT	TRBD1	TRBJ1-1	-	TRBV19
CATSDWETGRRGYNEQFF	TGTGCCACCAGTGATTGGGAGACCGGGAGGAGGGGTTACAATGAGCAGTTCTTC	TRBD2	TRBJ2-1	-	TRBV24-1
CASSLGYITDTQYF	TGTGCCAGCAGCTTAGGCTACATCACAGATACGCAGTATTTT	-	TRBJ2-3	few	TRBV7-3
CSARSDRETEAFF	TGCAGTGCTAGATCGGACAGGGAGACTGAAGCTTTCTTT	TRBD1	TRBJ1-1	-	TRBV20-1
CSAETGYRGDTEAFF	TGCAGTGCCGAAACAGGCTATCGGGGAGACACTGAAGCTTTCTTT	-	TRBJ1-1	once	TRBV20-1
CSASVGAAYEQYF	TGCAGTGCCTCCGTAGGGGCAGCCTACGAGCAGTACTTC	-	TRBJ2-7	-	TRBV20-1
CASSLGRASREQYF	TGTGCCAGCAGTTTGGGTCGGGCCTCCCGCGAGCAGTACTTC	-	TRBJ2-7	once	TRBV27
CASSLLGRGKNTEAFF	TGTGCCAGCAGTTTATTGGGCAGGGGGAAGAACACTGAAGCTTTCTTT	TRBD1	TRBJ1-1	-	TRBV27
CATRDFQETQYF	TGTGCCACACGGGACTTCCAAGAGACCCAGTACTTC	-	TRBJ2-5	-	TRBV24-1
CATSNRDRNSNEQFF	TGTGCCACCAGCAACCGGGACCGAAACTCCAATGAGCAGTTCTTC	-	TRBJ2-1	-	TRBV15
CASSPTRDSTDTQYF	TGTGCCAGCAGCCCGACCCGGGACAGCACAGATACGCAGTATTTT	-	TRBJ2-3	few	TRBV7-3
CASSLVGSGETQYF	TGTGCCAGCAGCTTAGTCGGGAGCGGAGAGACCCAGTACTTC	-	TRBJ2-5	once	TRBV7-6
CSAADQLNSGNTIYF	TGCAGTGCCGCAGACCAATTGAACTCTGGAAACACCATATATTTT	-	TRBJ1-3	once	TRBV20-1
CASSRGRTPHEQYF	TGTGCCAGCAGCCGGGGACGGACCCCCCACGAGCAGTACTTC	-	TRBJ2-7	-	TRBV2
CAISEPRTSGGYEQYF	TGTGCCATCAGTGAGCCGAGGACTAGCGGGGGGTACGAGCAGTACTTC	TRBD2	TRBJ2-7	-	TRBV10-3
CASSLRSSGFQETQYF	TGTGCCAGCAGCTTGAGGTCGAGTGGGTTTCAAGAGACCCAGTACTTC	-	TRBJ2-5	-	TRBV7-9
CASSALMLGNEQFF	TGTGCCAGCAGTGCCTTAATGTTAGGCAATGAGCAGTTCTTC	-	TRBJ2-1	-	TRBV6-1
CATSDFGETSSYNEQFF	TGTGCCACCAGTGATTTCGGGGAGACCAGCTCCTACAATGAGCAGTTCTTC	-	TRBJ2-1	-	TRBV24-1
CASSHLNPRTADTQYF	TGTGCCAGCAGCCACTTAAACCCGCGGACCGCAGATACGCAGTATTTT	-	TRBJ2-3	few	TRBV7-2
CSARQGAQNSPLHF	TGCAGTGCAAGACAGGGGGCACAGAATTCACCCCTCCACTTT	TRBD1	TRBJ1-6	-	TRBV20-1
CSAKTPRRGRNTEAFF	TGCAGTGCTAAAACCCCCCGTAGGGGCAGGAACACTGAAGCTTTCTTT	-	TRBJ1-1	few	TRBV20-1
CASSYLSGRAWNEQFF	TGTGCCAGCAGTTACCTTAGCGGGAGGGCCTGGAATGAGCAGTTCTTC	TRBD2	TRBJ2-1	-	TRBV6-5
CASSPASGSLNEQFF	TGTGCCAGCAGCCCCGCTAGCGGGAGCCTCAATGAGCAGTTCTTC	TRBD2	TRBJ2-1	-	TRBV5-4
CASKLAGLTDTQYF	TGTGCCAGTAAATTAGCGGGCCTCACAGATACGCAGTATTTT	TRBD2	TRBJ2-3	-	TRBV19
CAISRIAGENEQFF	TGTGCCATCAGCCGTATAGCGGGAGAGAATGAGCAGTTCTTC	TRBD2	TRBJ2-1	once	TRBV10-3
CASSKLGLCNSPLHF	TGTGCCAGCAGCAAGCTGGGATTGTGTAATTCACCCCTCCACTTT	-	TRBJ1-6	-	TRBV21-1
CATSDLGTALIYGYTF	TGTGCCACCAGTGATTTAGGGACAGCACTAATCTATGGCTACACCTTC	TRBD1	TRBJ1-2	few	TRBV24-1
CASSFRESSPLHF	TGTGCCAGCAGCTTTAGGGAGTCTTCACCCCTCCACTTT	-	TRBJ1-6	few	TRBV7-9
CASNGWRRGRSPLHF	TGTGCCAGCAACGGTTGGCGCAGGGGGCGTTCACCCCTCCACTTT	TRBD1	TRBJ1-6	few	TRBV6-8
CASSIRGLGNQPQHF	TGTGCCAGTAGTATTCGGGGGTTAGGGAATCAGCCCCAGCATTTT	-	TRBJ1-5	few	TRBV19
CASSPVGYTEAFF	TGTGCCAGCAGTCCAGTGGGGTACACTGAAGCTTTCTTT	-	TRBJ1-1	few	TRBV12-3/TRBV12-4
CASSSGRASYNEQFF	TGTGCCAGCAGCAGCGGGAGGGCCTCCTACAATGAGCAGTTCTTC	TRBD2	TRBJ2-1	-	TRBV6-1
CASSVRSGRHNNSPLHF	TGTGCCAGCAGTGTAAGGTCAGGGCGACACAATAATTCACCCCTCCACTTT	-	TRBJ1-6	-	TRBV6-4
CASSIGQSEAFF	TGTGCCAGTAGTATAGGCCAGAGTGAAGCTTTCTTT	-	TRBJ1-1	once	TRBV19
CSALTSMGFNEQFF	TGCAGTGCCTTAACTAGTATGGGGTTCAATGAGCAGTTCTTC	-	TRBJ2-1	-	TRBV20-1
CASRTFGGKGQPQHF	TGTGCCAGCAGAACTTTCGGGGGGAAGGGTCAGCCCCAGCATTTT	-	TRBJ1-5	-	TRBV27
CASRPTLTGIHHQQYGYTF	TGTGCCAGCAGACCGACCTTGACAGGGATCCATCACCAGCAGTATGGCTACACCTTC	TRBD1	TRBJ1-2	-	TRBV28
CASSVGQGYGYTF	TGTGCCAGCAGTGTGGGGCAGGGTTATGGCTACACCTTC	-	TRBJ1-2	-	TRBV2
CASGRGRNQPQHF	TGTGCCAGTGGCAGGGGGAGGAATCAGCCCCAGCATTTT	TRBD1	TRBJ1-5	few	TRBV27
CASSFVFWGQNLVGQYF	TGTGCCAGCAGTTTTGTCTTCTGGGGACAGAACCTTGTGGGGCAGTACTTC	TRBD1	TRBJ2-7	-	TRBV27
CASSLSGPRGEQYF	TGTGCCAGCAGTTTATCAGGGCCTAGAGGGGAGCAGTACTTC	-	TRBJ2-7	-	TRBV27
CASSFLAGADTQYF	TGTGCCAGCAGCTTCTTAGCGGGAGCGGATACGCAGTATTTT	TRBD2	TRBJ2-3	-	TRBV5-6
CSAREARDGQPQHF	TGCAGTGCTAGAGAAGCCCGGGATGGTCAGCCCCAGCATTTT	-	TRBJ1-5	few	TRBV20-1
CASTRQGGVGELFF	TGTGCCAGCACAAGACAGGGGGGTGTGGGGGAGCTGTTTTTT	TRBD1	TRBJ2-2	few	TRBV28
CASSLNSAPPQETQYF	TGTGCCAGCAGCCTGAATTCGGCTCCACCCCAAGAGACCCAGTACTTC	-	TRBJ2-5	-	TRBV7-2
CASSERRVGAGELFF	TGTGCCAGCAGTGAGAGGCGGGTAGGGGCCGGGGAGCTGTTTTTT	-	TRBJ2-2	-	TRBV2
CSARGLGVSTDTQYF	TGCAGTGCTAGAGGCTTGGGGGTGAGCACAGATACGCAGTATTTT	-	TRBJ2-3	few	TRBV20-1
CASSLVAPLRSGGDNEQFF	TGTGCCAGCAGCTTAGTAGCTCCCCTTCGGAGCGGGGGGGACAATGAGCAGTTCTTC	TRBD2	TRBJ2-1	-	TRBV7-9
CSASARGLAWNEQFF	TGCAGTGCTAGTGCGAGGGGACTAGCATGGAATGAGCAGTTCTTC	TRBD2	TRBJ2-1	-	TRBV20-1
CASSSPGGTGELFF	TGTGCCAGCAGCTCCCCTGGGGGAACCGGGGAGCTGTTTTTT	-	TRBJ2-2	-	TRBV7-9
CSARGTSGRTDTQYF	TGCAGTGCTCGGGGGACTAGCGGGAGAACAGATACGCAGTATTTT	TRBD2	TRBJ2-3	-	TRBV20-1
CASSSGTDNSPLHF	TGTGCCAGCAGTTCCGGGACAGACAATTCACCCCTCCACTTT	TRBD1	TRBJ1-6	few	TRBV6-2/TRBV6-3
CSAALGQMNTEAFF	TGCAGTGCTGCCCTGGGACAGATGAACACTGAAGCTTTCTTT	TRBD1	TRBJ1-1	few	TRBV20-1
CASMPQGMNTEAFF	TGTGCCAGTATGCCACAGGGGATGAACACTGAAGCTTTCTTT	TRBD1	TRBJ1-1	-	TRBV19
CSARHARGDGNTIYF	TGCAGTGCTAGACATGCGCGGGGCGATGGAAACACCATATATTTT	-	TRBJ1-3	-	TRBV20-1
CASTESGRAEQYF	TGTGCCAGCACCGAAAGCGGGAGAGCCGAGCAGTACTTC	TRBD2	TRBJ2-7	once	TRBV7-9
CASSPITSTDTQYF	TGTGCCAGCTCACCCATAACAAGCACAGATACGCAGTATTTT	-	TRBJ2-3	-	TRBV18
CASSSVTSGRNTGELFF	TGTGCCAGCAGCTCGGTAACTAGCGGGAGGAACACCGGGGAGCTGTTTTTT	TRBD2	TRBJ2-2	-	TRBV7-2